The rows below give T cell receptor beta chains drawn from one sample of a study of shared clonotypes between healthy human individuals. Sequenced by immunoSEQ multiplex PCR; TCRdb stores in-frame clones only, minus some. Of about 2.5 million clones detected, approximately 90% appear once; the ten largest clones hold 0.37%. Sequenced input: naive CD4+ T cells from PBMCs. The source of these receptors is a man younger than 35 in good health. Some clones in this sample may be carry-over from other donors' samples. Both conserved end residues are part of each CDR3. A D gene is named only where the DNA matches it firmly. Where a row states a size, it is once, few, many or the class of an expanded clone; other rows omit it.

clone size: .
D gene: .
V gene: TRBV5-4
J gene: TRBJ2-7
CDR3 DNA: TGTGCCAGCAGACGGGACCTTCTGTACGAGCAGTACTTC
CDR3 protein: CASRRDLLYEQYF

clone size: few
D gene: .
V gene: TRBV19
J gene: TRBJ1-5
CDR3 DNA: TGTGCCAGTAATACCGGGACGGGATATAGCAATCAGCCCCAGCATTTT
CDR3 protein: CASNTGTGYSNQPQHF

clone size: .
D gene: TRBD1
V gene: TRBV9
J gene: TRBJ1-5
CDR3 DNA: TGTGCCAGCAGCGCTGGGACAGGGGGGGATCAGCCCCAGCATTTT
CDR3 protein: CASSAGTGGDQPQHF

clone size: .
D gene: TRBD2
V gene: TRBV28
J gene: TRBJ2-1
CDR3 DNA: TGTGCCAGCAGTTTAGGAGCGGGGTCCTACTACAATGAGCAGTTCTTC
CDR3 protein: CASSLGAGSYYNEQFF

clone size: .
D gene: .
V gene: TRBV5-1
J gene: TRBJ2-7
CDR3 DNA: TGCGCCAGCAGCCCCGGACCCCCATACGAGCAGTACTTC
CDR3 protein: CASSPGPPYEQYF

clone size: .
D gene: .
V gene: TRBV18
J gene: TRBJ1-3
CDR3 DNA: TGTGCCAGCTCGTCGGACCTTCTCTACACTTTGTCTGGAAACACCATATATTTT
CDR3 protein: CASSSDLLYTLSGNTIYF

clone size: .
D gene: TRBD1
V gene: TRBV9
J gene: TRBJ2-2
CDR3 DNA: TGTGCCAGCAGCCCGCGAACAGGGGCCGGGGAGCTGTTTTTT
CDR3 protein: CASSPRTGAGELFF

clone size: .
D gene: .
V gene: TRBV19
J gene: TRBJ1-5
CDR3 DNA: TGTGCCAGTAGTAGACAATCGGACAGCGTTCAGTATCAGCCCCAGCATTTT
CDR3 protein: CASSRQSDSVQYQPQHF

clone size: .
D gene: .
V gene: TRBV14
J gene: TRBJ2-5
CDR3 DNA: TGTGCCAGCAGCCGGCATGAAGAGACCCAGTACTTC
CDR3 protein: CASSRHEETQYF

clone size: .
D gene: .
V gene: TRBV9
J gene: TRBJ2-2
CDR3 DNA: TGTGCCAGCAGCGTAGTTGGCGAGTTGGGCACCGGGGAGCTGTTTTTT
CDR3 protein: CASSVVGELGTGELFF

clone size: .
D gene: .
V gene: TRBV15
J gene: TRBJ2-7
CDR3 DNA: TGTGCCACCAGCACCTCGACAGCACCCTACTACGAGCAGTACTTC
CDR3 protein: CATSTSTAPYYEQYF

clone size: .
D gene: .
V gene: TRBV28
J gene: TRBJ2-3
CDR3 DNA: TGTGCCAGCAGTTCCCCACACGGGGCCTTCTCCACAGATACGCAGTATTTT
CDR3 protein: CASSSPHGAFSTDTQYF

clone size: once
D gene: .
V gene: TRBV18
J gene: TRBJ1-5
CDR3 DNA: TGTGCCAGCTCACCCCTTACCTGGTCTGCAGTTAGCAATCAGCCCCAGCATTTT
CDR3 protein: CASSPLTWSAVSNQPQHF

clone size: .
D gene: .
V gene: TRBV19
J gene: TRBJ2-5
CDR3 DNA: TGTGCCAGTAGTACCAGGGCGGAGACCCAGTACTTC
CDR3 protein: CASSTRAETQYF

clone size: .
D gene: .
V gene: TRBV28
J gene: TRBJ2-2
CDR3 DNA: TGTGCCAGCAGTTTAAGGACAGCTGGGACCGGGGAGCTGTTTTTT
CDR3 protein: CASSLRTAGTGELFF

clone size: .
D gene: TRBD2
V gene: TRBV7-3
J gene: TRBJ2-2
CDR3 DNA: TGTGCCAGCAGCTCCAGGACTAGCCCGACCGGGGAGCTGTTTTTT
CDR3 protein: CASSSRTSPTGELFF

clone size: once
D gene: TRBD2
V gene: TRBV5-4
J gene: TRBJ2-2
CDR3 DNA: TGTGCCAGCAGTCCCGGCGGAGCGGGAGGCATCGGGGAGCTGTTTTTT
CDR3 protein: CASSPGGAGGIGELFF

clone size: .
D gene: TRBD1
V gene: TRBV4-1
J gene: TRBJ2-7
CDR3 DNA: TGCGCCAGCAGCCCGACAGGGCGCTCCTACGAGCAGTACTTC
CDR3 protein: CASSPTGRSYEQYF

clone size: .
D gene: TRBD1
V gene: TRBV29-1
J gene: TRBJ2-6
CDR3 DNA: TGCAGCGCACTAACCGGGACAGTCGACTCTGGGGCCAACGTCCTGACTTTC
CDR3 protein: CSALTGTVDSGANVLTF

clone size: .
D gene: .
V gene: TRBV7-9
J gene: TRBJ2-1
CDR3 DNA: TGTGCCAGCAGCTTATTAGGCCGCTCTTTAGGCGCTGAGCAGTTCTTC
CDR3 protein: CASSLLGRSLGAEQFF

clone size: once
D gene: TRBD1
V gene: TRBV2
J gene: TRBJ1-6
CDR3 DNA: TGTGCCAGCAGCCCAGACAGGGGGAACTATTCACCCCTCCACTTT
CDR3 protein: CASSPDRGNYSPLHF

clone size: .
D gene: TRBD2
V gene: TRBV27
J gene: TRBJ2-3
CDR3 DNA: TGTGCCAGCGTCTTGGCGGGGGGGGCAGATACGCAGTATTTT
CDR3 protein: CASVLAGGADTQYF

clone size: .
D gene: .
V gene: TRBV28
J gene: TRBJ1-2
CDR3 DNA: TGTGCCAGCAGTCCCCGGGCCGGCGCTTTCACCTTC
CDR3 protein: CASSPRAGAFTF

clone size: .
D gene: TRBD2
V gene: TRBV5-1
J gene: TRBJ2-1
CDR3 DNA: TGCGCCAGCAGCACTAGCGGCCTCTACAATGAGCAGTTCTTC
CDR3 protein: CASSTSGLYNEQFF

clone size: .
D gene: .
V gene: TRBV7-9
J gene: TRBJ2-5
CDR3 DNA: TGTGCCAGCTTGGAGGGACAAGAGACCCAGTACTTC
CDR3 protein: CASLEGQETQYF

clone size: .
D gene: TRBD1
V gene: TRBV5-1
J gene: TRBJ2-1
CDR3 DNA: TGCGCCAGCAGCCCGGACGTGACAGGGGGCCGGAATGAGCAGTTCTTC
CDR3 protein: CASSPDVTGGRNEQFF

clone size: .
D gene: .
V gene: TRBV27
J gene: TRBJ2-1
CDR3 DNA: TGTGCCAGCAGCCCAGGTGGAGAGCAGTTCTTC
CDR3 protein: CASSPGGEQFF

clone size: .
D gene: .
V gene: TRBV27
J gene: TRBJ1-6
CDR3 DNA: TGTGCCAGCAGTTCGGGGGCTCAGAAATCACCCCTCCACTTT
CDR3 protein: CASSSGAQKSPLHF

clone size: .
D gene: .
V gene: TRBV18
J gene: TRBJ2-7
CDR3 DNA: TGTGCCAGCTCGCCCAACAGGTACGAGCAGTACTTC
CDR3 protein: CASSPNRYEQYF

clone size: .
D gene: TRBD2
V gene: TRBV7-2
J gene: TRBJ2-7
CDR3 DNA: TGTGCCAGCAGCTCAGAACTAGCGGGAGTTTCCTACGAGCAGTACTTC
CDR3 protein: CASSSELAGVSYEQYF

clone size: .
D gene: TRBD2
V gene: TRBV7-9
J gene: TRBJ2-5
CDR3 DNA: TGTGCCAGCAGCTTAGAGGCGGGGGGAGAGACCCAGTACTTC
CDR3 protein: CASSLEAGGETQYF

clone size: .
D gene: .
V gene: TRBV29-1
J gene: TRBJ2-5
CDR3 DNA: TGCAGCGTTGAAGCTCGCGAGCAAGAGACCCAGTACTTC
CDR3 protein: CSVEAREQETQYF

clone size: .
D gene: TRBD1
V gene: TRBV4-2
J gene: TRBJ2-3
CDR3 DNA: TGTGCCAGCAGCCAACCACTGGGACAGAGCACAGATACGCAGTATTTT
CDR3 protein: CASSQPLGQSTDTQYF

clone size: .
D gene: .
V gene: TRBV4-2
J gene: TRBJ2-3
CDR3 DNA: TGTGCCAGCAGCCCGTACCAGGGCCCAGATACGCAGTATTTT
CDR3 protein: CASSPYQGPDTQYF

clone size: .
D gene: .
V gene: TRBV6-6
J gene: TRBJ2-5
CDR3 DNA: TGTGCCAGCAGTTACCAGGCTAGCCACGCAGCGACCCAGTACTTC
CDR3 protein: CASSYQASHAATQYF

clone size: .
D gene: .
V gene: TRBV11-2
J gene: TRBJ1-5
CDR3 DNA: TGTGCCAGCAGCTTAGTGGATAATCAGCCCCAGCATTTT
CDR3 protein: CASSLVDNQPQHF

clone size: .
D gene: .
V gene: TRBV6-1
J gene: TRBJ2-1
CDR3 DNA: TGTGCCAGCAGTGAATCGATTTGGGCTGAGCAGTTCTTC
CDR3 protein: CASSESIWAEQFF

clone size: .
D gene: .
V gene: TRBV28
J gene: TRBJ1-2
CDR3 DNA: TGTGCCAGCAGTCTCGGACAGTCCCTAAGAAATGGCTACACCTTC
CDR3 protein: CASSLGQSLRNGYTF

clone size: .
D gene: .
V gene: TRBV11-2
J gene: TRBJ1-3
CDR3 DNA: TGTGCCAGCAGCTTAAATAGGTACTTTGGAAACACCATATATTTT
CDR3 protein: CASSLNRYFGNTIYF

clone size: .
D gene: .
V gene: TRBV5-1
J gene: TRBJ1-1
CDR3 DNA: TGCGCCAGCAGCTTGGTTGGGGGAATGAACACTGAAGCTTTCTTT
CDR3 protein: CASSLVGGMNTEAFF

clone size: few
D gene: TRBD1
V gene: TRBV30
J gene: TRBJ2-2
CDR3 DNA: TGTGCCTGGTACAGGGGGCTGAACACCGGGGAGCTGTTTTTT
CDR3 protein: CAWYRGLNTGELFF

clone size: .
D gene: TRBD1
V gene: TRBV5-8
J gene: TRBJ1-2
CDR3 DNA: TGTGCCAGCAGCTTCCTGGACAGGGAAGTTGGAGGCTACACCTTC
CDR3 protein: CASSFLDREVGGYTF

clone size: .
D gene: .
V gene: TRBV5-4
J gene: TRBJ1-6
CDR3 DNA: TGTGCCAGCAGCTTATACCCAGGGAACAATTCACCCCTCCACTTT
CDR3 protein: CASSLYPGNNSPLHF

clone size: .
D gene: TRBD1
V gene: TRBV7-9
J gene: TRBJ1-2
CDR3 DNA: TGTGCCAGCAGCTTAGCCGGAACAGGGGACTTCCAACGCTACACCTTC
CDR3 protein: CASSLAGTGDFQRYTF

clone size: .
D gene: .
V gene: TRBV5-4
J gene: TRBJ2-3
CDR3 DNA: TGTGCCAGCAGTGGCGGCGGTCTTAGCACAGATACGCAGTATTTT
CDR3 protein: CASSGGGLSTDTQYF

clone size: .
D gene: .
V gene: TRBV19
J gene: TRBJ2-5
CDR3 DNA: TGTGCCAGTAGTATAGGAGTTGAGACCCAGTACTTC
CDR3 protein: CASSIGVETQYF

clone size: .
D gene: .
V gene: TRBV28
J gene: TRBJ2-5
CDR3 DNA: TGTGCCAGCAGTTTAGGGCCGGGACATAGCGAGGGAGAGACCCAGTACTTC
CDR3 protein: CASSLGPGHSEGETQYF

clone size: .
D gene: TRBD2
V gene: TRBV18
J gene: TRBJ2-7
CDR3 DNA: TGTGCCAGCTCGCCAAGCGGGATAAGCTCCTACGAGCAGTACTTC
CDR3 protein: CASSPSGISSYEQYF

clone size: .
D gene: .
V gene: TRBV7-9
J gene: TRBJ1-2
CDR3 DNA: TGTGCCAGCAGCTTAGGTGGTGTGGTGGTCTCTAACTATGGCTACACCTTC
CDR3 protein: CASSLGGVVVSNYGYTF

clone size: .
D gene: .
V gene: TRBV5-6
J gene: TRBJ2-3
CDR3 DNA: TGTGCCAGCAGCTTGGCGGTTCAAGATACGCAGTATTTT
CDR3 protein: CASSLAVQDTQYF

clone size: .
D gene: .
V gene: TRBV5-4
J gene: TRBJ2-3
CDR3 DNA: TGTGCCAGCAGCCGGGACCGCACGGATACGCAGTATTTT
CDR3 protein: CASSRDRTDTQYF

clone size: .
D gene: TRBD1
V gene: TRBV7-2
J gene: TRBJ1-2
CDR3 DNA: TGTGCCAGCAGTATGAAGACAGGGAACTATGGCTACACCTTC
CDR3 protein: CASSMKTGNYGYTF

clone size: once
D gene: TRBD2
V gene: TRBV7-8
J gene: TRBJ2-7
CDR3 DNA: TGTGCCAGCAGCCCACCTTGGACTAGGGTGGATGAGCAGTACTTC
CDR3 protein: CASSPPWTRVDEQYF